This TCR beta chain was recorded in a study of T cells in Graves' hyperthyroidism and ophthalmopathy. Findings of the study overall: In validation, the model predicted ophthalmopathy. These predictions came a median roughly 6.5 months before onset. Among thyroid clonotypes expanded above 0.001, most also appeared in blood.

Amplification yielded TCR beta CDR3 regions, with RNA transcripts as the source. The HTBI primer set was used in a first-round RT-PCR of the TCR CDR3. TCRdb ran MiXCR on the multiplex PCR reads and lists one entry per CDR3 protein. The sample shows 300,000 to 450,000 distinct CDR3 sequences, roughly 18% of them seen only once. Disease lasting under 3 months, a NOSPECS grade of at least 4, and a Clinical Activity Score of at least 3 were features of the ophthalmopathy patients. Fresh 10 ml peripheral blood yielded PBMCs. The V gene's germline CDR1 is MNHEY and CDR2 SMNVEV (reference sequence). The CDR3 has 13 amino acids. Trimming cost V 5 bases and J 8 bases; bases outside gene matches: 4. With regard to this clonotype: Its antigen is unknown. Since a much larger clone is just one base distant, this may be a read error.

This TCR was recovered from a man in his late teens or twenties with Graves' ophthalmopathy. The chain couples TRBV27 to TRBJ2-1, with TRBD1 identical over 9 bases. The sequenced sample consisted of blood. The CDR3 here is CASSPGQGYEQFF. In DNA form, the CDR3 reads TGTGCCAGCAGTCCCGGACAGGGGTATGAGCAGTTCTTC.